The 12 T cell receptor beta chains in this list originate from one sample, sequenced in a study of CD8+ T cells in alopecia areata. Treatment described: oral pan-JAK inhibitor, 5-10 mg twice daily. Extracted from the samples, RNA was reverse transcribed into cDNA to serve as the sequencing template. Measured with immunoSEQ multiplex PCR; TCRdb has only the in-frame clones, and not every one. The sample has roughly 200,000 clones, about 48% seen once. Sequenced material: CD8+ T cells sorted from blood, taken at week 24, from a patient treated with tofacitinib. The receptors were sampled from a human donor with alopecia areata.

The sample holds a few counts of this clone. The V gene is TRBV5-1, the J gene TRBJ1-1; unclear D gene. Trimming stripped 5 bases from V and 3 bases from J, with 17 bases between. The germline gives CDR1 SGHRS, CDR2 YFSETQ. This CDR3 is built from 15 residues. Written as DNA, the CDR3 is TGCGCCAGCAGTTCCGGGCGGGGATCCGACACTGAAGCTTTCTTT. It encodes CASSSGRGSDTEAFF.

This chain joins TRBV29-1 and TRBJ2-7; 7 bases map to TRBD1. Trimming removed 7 bases from V and 1 base from J; junction bases left unmatched: 7. Germline CDR1 reads SQVTM; CDR2 reads ANQGSEA. The CDR3 runs to 13 residues. The CDR3, as DNA: TGCAGCGCGATGACAGGGAGATCCTACGAGCAGTACTTC. Encoded protein: CSAMTGRSYEQYF.

The table lists this clone with a few counts. The V call is TRBV5-6, the J call TRBJ2-1; TRBD2 agrees at 9 bases. CDR1 is SGHDT and CDR2 is YYEEEE in the germline V gene. This CDR3 contains 16 residues. After removal of 0 bases from V and 8 bases from J, the junction contained 9 bases not matched to a gene. CDR3: CASSLVGLAGFDEQFF. CDR3 nucleotide sequence: TGTGCCAGCAGCTTGGTTGGGCTAGCGGGGTTCGATGAGCAGTTCTTC.

This clone was counted a few times. The chain is built from TRBV27 and TRBJ1-2, with 7 bases that match TRBD1. In germline, CDR1 is MNHEY, CDR2 SMNVEV (reference sequence). This CDR3 contains 14 residues. After removal of 5 bases from V and 3 bases from J, the junction contained 6 bases not matched to a gene. The CDR3: CASSKQGQDYGYTF. The CDR3 DNA reads TGTGCCAGCAGTAAACAGGGGCAGGACTATGGCTACACCTTC.

This chain uses TRBV30 with TRBJ1-2, with a tentative D call TRBD1 (6 bases). The CDR3 loop spans 15 amino acids. Between the trimmed V and J ends, which lost 2 bases and 8 bases, there was a span of 21 bases. The V gene's germline CDR1 is GTSNPN and CDR2 SVGIG (reference sequence). The CDR3 protein is CAWSSTTGLASGYTF. CDR3 nucleotides: TGTGCCTGGAGTTCGACAACAGGGTTGGCGAGCGGCTACACCTTC.

The chain recombines TRBV11-2 with TRBJ1-1; D not certain. Germline assignment: CDR1 SGHAT and CDR2 FQNNGV. Trimming pared 7 bases from V and 0 bases from J, leaving 3 bases between. The CDR3 is 11 residues long. The CDR3 sequence is CASTLNTEAFF. In nucleotides, the CDR3 is TGTGCCAGCACCTTGAACACTGAAGCTTTCTTT. The entire variable domain, with the rest obtained from reference TRBV11-2 and TRBJ1-1, is as follows: EAGVAQSPRYKIIEKRQSVAFWCNPISGHATLYWYQQILGQGPKLLIQFQNNGVVDDSQLPKDRFSAERLKGVDSTLKIQPAKLEDSAVYLCASTLNTEAFFGQGTRLTVV.

The V and J genes are TRBV9 and TRBJ2-6; D perhaps matches TRBD2 (7 bases). The CDR3 runs 20 residues. Trimming shortened V by 0 bases and J by 2 bases, and 21 bases separated the two germline ends. CDR1 SGDLS and CDR2 YYNGEE come from the germline V gene. The CDR3 nucleotides read TGTGCCAGCAGCGTAGCTACAGGGAGGGGAGGAAAGGCTGGGGCCAACGTCCTGACTTTC. Translated, it gives CASSVATGRGGKAGANVLTF. Based on the CDR3 plus reference TRBV9 and TRBJ2-6, the full variable domain is DSGVTQTPKHLITATGQRVTLRCSPRSGDLSVYWYQQSLDQGLQFLIQYYNGEERAKGNILERFSAQQFPDLHSELNLSSLELGDSALYFCASSVATGRGGKAGANVLTFGAGSRLTVL.

The chain employs TRBV29-1 and TRBJ2-5; TRBD1 matches at 9 bases. The J call may be faulty, since TRBJ2-7 better matches the DNA end. This CDR3 is 11 amino acids long. Germline V gives CDR1 SQVTM, CDR2 ANQGSEA. The CDR3 region is CSAGQGYEQYF. The CDR3 DNA reads as TGCAGCGCTGGACAGGGGTACGAGCAGTACTTC.

This clone is a singleton in its sample. The V gene is TRBV25-1, the J gene TRBJ2-3; 10 nucleotides line up with TRBD2. The CDR3 totals 15 residues. Per germline, CDR1 MGHDK and CDR2 SYGVNS. With 1 base clipped from V and 8 bases from J, the junction kept 6 bases outside the gene matches. The CDR3 bases are TGTGCCAGCAGTGAATGGGCTAGCGGGGGCTCTACGCAGTATTTT. It translates to CASSEWASGGSTQYF.

This clone was seen only once. The chain couples TRBV5-1 to TRBJ1-4, with D possibly being TRBD1 (5 bases). CDR1 is SGHRS, CDR2 YFSETQ, per germline. The V end lost 2 bases, the J end lost 6 bases, and 20 bases lay between the germline ends. CDR3 length: 17 residues. This chain's CDR3 is CASSLRDSTIPDEKLFF. The CDR3 region has the DNA TGCGCCAGCAGCTTAAGAGACAGTACGATTCCGGATGAAAAACTGTTTTTT.

About this clone: Other DNA sequences from this sample encode an identical CDR3 as well. This chain links TRBV5-6 with TRBJ1-5, with 10 bases identical to TRBD1. In germline, CDR1 is SGHDT, CDR2 YYEEEE. Losses at the gene ends were 4 bases for V and 7 bases for J; bases not matched to a gene: 5. The length of the CDR3 is 14 residues. The CDR3 reads CASSPGTGAQPQHF. The CDR3, as DNA: TGTGCCAGCAGCCCAGGGACAGGGGCACAGCCCCAGCATTTT.

The chain is built from TRBV27 and TRBJ1-2; D is possibly TRBD1 (6 bases). In germline, CDR1 is MNHEY, CDR2 SMNVEV (reference sequence). CDR3 length equals 13 residues. Trimming removed 10 bases at V and 8 bases at J, with 20 bases between. CDR3 sequence: CATGGGGSRGYTF. Written as DNA, the CDR3 is TGTGCCACCGGAGGGGGTGGGTCGAGGGGCTACACCTTC.